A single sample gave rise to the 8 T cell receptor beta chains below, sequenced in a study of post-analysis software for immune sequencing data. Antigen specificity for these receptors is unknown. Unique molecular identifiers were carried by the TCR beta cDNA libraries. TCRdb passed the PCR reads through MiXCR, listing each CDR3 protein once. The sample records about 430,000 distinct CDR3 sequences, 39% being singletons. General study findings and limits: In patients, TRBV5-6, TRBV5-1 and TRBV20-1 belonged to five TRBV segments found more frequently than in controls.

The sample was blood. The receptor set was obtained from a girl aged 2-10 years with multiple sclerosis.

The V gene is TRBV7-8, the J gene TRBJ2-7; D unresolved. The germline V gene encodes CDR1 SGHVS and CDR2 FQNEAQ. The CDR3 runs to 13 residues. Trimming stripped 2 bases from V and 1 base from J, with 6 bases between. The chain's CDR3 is CASSLSASYEQYF. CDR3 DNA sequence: TGTGCCAGCAGCTTAAGTGCTTCCTACGAGCAGTACTTC.

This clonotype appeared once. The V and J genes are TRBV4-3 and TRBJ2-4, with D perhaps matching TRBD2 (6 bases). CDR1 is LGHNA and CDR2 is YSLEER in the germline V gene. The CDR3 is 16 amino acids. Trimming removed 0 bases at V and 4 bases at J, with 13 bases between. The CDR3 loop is CASSQECASGKNIQYF. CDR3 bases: TGCGCCAGCAGCCAAGAATGTGCCAGCGGGAAAAACATTCAGTACTTC.

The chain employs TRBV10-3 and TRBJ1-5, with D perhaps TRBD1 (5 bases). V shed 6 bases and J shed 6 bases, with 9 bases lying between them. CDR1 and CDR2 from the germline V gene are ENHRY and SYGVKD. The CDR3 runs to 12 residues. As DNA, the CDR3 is TGTGCCATCAGGGGGGATGGTCAGCCCCAGCATTTT. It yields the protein CAIRGDGQPQHF.

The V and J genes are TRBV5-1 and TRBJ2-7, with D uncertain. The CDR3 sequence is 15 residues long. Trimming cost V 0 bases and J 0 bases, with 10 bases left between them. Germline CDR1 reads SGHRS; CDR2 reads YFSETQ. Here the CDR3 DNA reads TGCGCCAGCAGCTTGGTATCCGATCGCTCCTACGAGCAGTACTTC. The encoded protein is CASSLVSDRSYEQYF. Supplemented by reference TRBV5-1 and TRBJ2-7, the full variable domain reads KAGVTQTPRYLIKTRGQQVTLSCSPISGHRSVSWYQQTPGQGLQFLFEYFSETQRNKGNFPGRFSGRQFSNSRSEMNVSTLELGDSALYLCASSLVSDRSYEQYFGPGTRLTVT.

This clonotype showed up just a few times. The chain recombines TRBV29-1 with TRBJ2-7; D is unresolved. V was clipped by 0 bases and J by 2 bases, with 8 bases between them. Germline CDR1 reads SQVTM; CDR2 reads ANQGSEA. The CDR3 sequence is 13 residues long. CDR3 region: CSVEEVTTYEQYF. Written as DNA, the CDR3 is TGCAGCGTTGAAGAAGTCACGACCTACGAGCAGTACTTC.

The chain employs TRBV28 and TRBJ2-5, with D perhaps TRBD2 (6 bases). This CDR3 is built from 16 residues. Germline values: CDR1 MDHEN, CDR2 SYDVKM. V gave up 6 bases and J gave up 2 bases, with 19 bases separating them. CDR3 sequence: CASRDWVGLAQETQYF. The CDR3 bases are TGTGCCAGCAGGGATTGGGTTGGTCTAGCGCAAGAGACCCAGTACTTC.

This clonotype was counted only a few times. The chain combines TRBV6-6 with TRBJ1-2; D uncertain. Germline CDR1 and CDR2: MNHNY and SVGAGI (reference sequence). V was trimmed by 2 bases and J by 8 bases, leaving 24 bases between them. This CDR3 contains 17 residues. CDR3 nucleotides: TGTGCCAGCAGTTACCTCAGAAAACGCCCAGGTTATCAGGGCTACACCTTC. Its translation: CASSYLRKRPGYQGYTF.

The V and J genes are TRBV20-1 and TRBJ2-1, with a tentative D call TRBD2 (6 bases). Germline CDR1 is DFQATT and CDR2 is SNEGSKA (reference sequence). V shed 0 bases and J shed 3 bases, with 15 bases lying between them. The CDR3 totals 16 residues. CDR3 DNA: TGCAGTGCTAGAGATCGCGGCGGGACGTTCTACAATGAGCAGTTCTTC. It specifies CSARDRGGTFYNEQFF.